Here is one T cell receptor (beta chain) with its context. The target antigen is unknown. The sample comes from a study of glioma-infiltrating T cells after dendritic cell vaccination. Study observations and caveats: Complete blood and tumor specimen sets were limited to few patients.

Data came from immunoSEQ multiplex PCR; TCRdb stores just in-frame clones and leaves some out. Of tens of thousands of clones in the sample, just over 85% were seen once. V shed 2 bases, J shed 5 bases, and the junction held 1 base outside the gene matches. The length of the CDR3 is 13 residues. Germline V CDR1 and CDR2: WSHSY, SAAADI. This chain connects TRBV10-2 to TRBJ2-7; 9 nucleotides agree with TRBD1. This TCR was recovered from a human donor with glioblastoma. The specimen was blood, collected before dendritic cell vaccination. CDR3 amino acids: CASSEGQGHEQYF. The CDR3 nucleotides are TGCGCCAGCAGTGAGGGACAGGGGCACGAGCAGTACTTC.